This TCR beta chain was recovered during a study of control samples from healthy donors and cancer patients (dated by TCRdb to the early 2020s). The trim is 0 bases for V and 8 bases for J, with a gap of 13 bases between the germline ends. There are 15 amino acids in the CDR3, from cysteine to phenylalanine inclusive. Left in the record is the CDR3 DNA by itself, 45 bases read in frame from the first base. Based on the germline V gene (reference sequence), the CDR1 and CDR2 sequences are MNHNY and SVGAGI. The receptor library was made with the immunoSEQ multiplex PCR assay. The source is immuneACCESS, and TCRdb retained only in-frame sequences with V and J called. Part of the clones is not carried over; for the studies checked, unresolved V genes explain less than half of this, and the remainder is unexplained. The sample profile shows roughly 120,000 clones; around 87% of them were found once. 1% to 1.4% of the sample belongs to the ten largest clones.

Of note for this clone: Its antigen target is currently unknown. No base quality values were provided; no much bigger clone lies one nucleotide off.

This receptor chain uses TRBV6-6 and TRBJ1-4, with an unclear D gene assignment. The receptor was derived from a woman in her forties or fifties with colorectal cancer. The sequencing input was PBMCs. In nucleotides, the sequence is TGTGCCAGCAGTTACTCGCAGGTAGAGCAGGAAAAACTGTTTTTT. It translates as CASSYSQVEQEKLFF.